Described below is a single T cell receptor (beta chain) sequence and its context. CDR1 and CDR2 from the germline V gene are LGHNA and YSLEER. The V end lost 0 bases, the J end lost 2 bases, and 11 bases lay between the germline ends. There are 16 residues in the CDR3. Libraries were prepared by immunoSEQ multiplex PCR; TCRdb keeps only in-frame clonotypes and omits some of them. The sample has about 71,000 clones, about 81% seen once. The data originate from a study of OX40 agonist ivuxolimab in advanced cancers. Sampling of blood occurred at baseline, cycle 4 day 1, and cycle 7 day 1. This clonotype originated in an adult with an advanced solid tumor such as melanoma, head and neck, liver or kidney cancer. The chain couples TRBV4-3 to TRBJ2-1, with D unclear. Here the sequenced sample was CD4+ or CD8+ T cells sorted from blood, taken in a trial of the OX40 agonist ivuxolimab. CDR3 protein: CASSQEEGDAYNEQFF. The CDR3 DNA follows: TGCGCCAGCAGCCAAGAGGAAGGAGATGCCTACAATGAGCAGTTCTTC.